This is a list of T cell receptor beta chains from one sample in a study of blood T cell repertoires in COVID-19. Generated by immunoSEQ multiplex PCR, the TCRdb table keeps only in-frame clones and is missing some. The table shows about 360,000 clones, with roughly 88% occurring only once. Source material: PBMCs or T cells enriched from blood (not recorded which). All receptors come from a woman in her thirties or forties with acute COVID-19. Each CDR3 is given with its conserved first and last residue. A D gene is named only where the DNA matches it firmly. Clone size is given for some rows only: seen once, a few or many times, or a class if the clone is expanded.

V	size	J	D	CDR3	DNA
TRBV6-5	-	TRBJ1-6	TRBD1	CASSLGTGAPLHF	TGTGCCAGCAGTCTCGGGACAGGGGCACCCCTCCACTTT
TRBV7-8	-	TRBJ2-1	TRBD2	CASSLALGGGGSYNEQFF	TGTGCCAGCAGCTTAGCGCTGGGGGGGGGTGGCTCCTACAATGAGCAGTTCTTC
TRBV13	-	TRBJ1-2	TRBD1	CASSLVGTGEYGYTF	TGTGCCAGCAGCTTAGTAGGGACAGGAGAATATGGCTACACCTTC
TRBV7-9	-	TRBJ1-1	TRBD1	CASSLTGQGNTEAFF	TGTGCCAGCAGCTTAACGGGACAGGGGAACACTGAAGCTTTCTTT
TRBV9	-	TRBJ1-1	-	CASGVGLGTNTEAFF	TGTGCCAGCGGCGTAGGTCTGGGGACAAACACTGAAGCTTTCTTT
TRBV7-2	-	TRBJ1-5	-	CASSLARTNSNQPQHF	TGTGCCAGCAGCTTAGCGCGAACGAATAGCAATCAGCCCCAGCATTTT
TRBV7-6	-	TRBJ2-1	TRBD1	CASSLTTGEQFF	TGTGCCAGCAGCTTAACGACAGGGGAGCAGTTCTTC
TRBV5-1	-	TRBJ2-3	-	CASSLEMGGISTDTQYF	TGCGCCAGCAGCTTGGAGATGGGGGGTATCTCCACAGATACGCAGTATTTT
TRBV24-1	once	TRBJ1-2	-	CATSDSYGYTF	TGTGCCACCAGTGATTCTTATGGCTACACCTTC
TRBV7-2	-	TRBJ2-5	-	CASSFTRDQETQYF	TGTGCCAGCAGCTTCACGCGGGACCAAGAGACCCAGTACTTC
TRBV1	once	TRBJ2-1	-	CTSSQGGTSGGTSSYNEQFF	TGCACCAGCAGCCAAGGAGGAACTAGCGGGGGGACAAGCTCCTACAATGAGCAGTTCTTC
TRBV4-2	once	TRBJ1-3	-	CASSQVRSGNTIYF	TGTGCCAGCAGCCAAGTTCGCTCTGGAAACACCATATATTTT
TRBV7-2	-	TRBJ2-1	TRBD2	CASSLWGGSNNEQFF	TGTGCCAGCAGCTTATGGGGGGGGTCTAACAATGAGCAGTTCTTC
TRBV13	-	TRBJ2-1	TRBD1	CASSPGQGGYSEQFF	TGTGCCAGCAGCCCGGGACAGGGGGGGTATAGTGAGCAGTTCTTC
TRBV11-3	-	TRBJ2-1	-	CASSFFGGPSANEQFF	TGTGCCAGCAGCTTTTTCGGAGGCCCTTCGGCGAATGAGCAGTTCTTC
TRBV7-2	once	TRBJ2-3	-	CASSRESEPSTDTQYF	TGTGCCAGCAGCAGAGAATCGGAGCCCTCCACAGATACGCAGTATTTT
TRBV2	-	TRBJ1-5	-	CASRQSNQPQHF	TGTGCCAGCAGACAGAGCAATCAGCCCCAGCATTTT
TRBV12-3/TRBV12-4	-	TRBJ2-5	-	CASSFGGGETQYF	TGTGCCAGCAGTTTCGGCGGTGGAGAGACCCAGTACTTC
TRBV5-1	-	TRBJ1-1	-	CASSFAGAENTEAFF	TGCGCCAGCAGCTTTGCAGGGGCCGAGAACACTGAAGCTTTCTTT
TRBV11-2	-	TRBJ1-4	-	CASSSFGGELFF	TGTGCCAGCAGCTCCTTCGGGGGAGAACTGTTTTTT
TRBV3-1/TRBV3-2	-	TRBJ2-7	TRBD2	CASSQQAGGYYEQYF	TGTGCCAGCAGCCAACAGGCGGGGGGCTACTACGAGCAGTACTTC
TRBV27	-	TRBJ1-5	-	CATRGGRDNQPQHF	TGTGCCACCCGGGGGGGGAGGGACAATCAGCCCCAGCATTTT
TRBV7-9	-	TRBJ2-1	-	CASNKQFF	TGTGCCAGCAATAAGCAGTTCTTC
TRBV11-3	-	TRBJ2-1	-	CASSLGANSYNEQFF	TGTGCCAGCAGCTTAGGGGCTAACTCCTACAATGAGCAGTTCTTC
TRBV2	-	TRBJ2-7	-	CASSDQQFRGEQYF	TGTGCCAGCAGTGATCAACAGTTCCGAGGGGAGCAGTACTTC
TRBV4-1	few	TRBJ1-1	TRBD1	CASSPRDRDVRTEAFF	TGCGCCAGCAGCCCCCGGGACAGGGATGTCCGAACTGAAGCTTTCTTT
TRBV6-5	-	TRBJ2-2	-	CASSYSAGANTGELFF	TGTGCCAGCAGTTACTCCGCAGGGGCTAACACCGGGGAGCTGTTTTTT
TRBV2	-	TRBJ1-5	TRBD1	CASTSDRGGNQPQHF	TGTGCCAGCACCTCAGACAGGGGGGGCAATCAGCCCCAGCATTTT
TRBV18	-	TRBJ1-3	-	CASSPIWQPSGNTIYF	TGTGCCAGCTCACCTATCTGGCAACCTTCTGGAAACACCATATATTTT
TRBV19	-	TRBJ1-4	-	CASMARARNEKLFF	TGTGCCAGTATGGCCAGGGCTCGGAACGAAAAACTGTTTTTT
TRBV27	-	TRBJ2-7	-	CASSANRAYEQYF	TGTGCCAGCAGTGCAAACAGGGCCTACGAGCAGTACTTC
TRBV7-6	-	TRBJ2-6	TRBD2	CASSRYNAGDSGANVLTF	TGTGCCAGCAGCCGATACAACGCGGGGGATAGTGGGGCCAACGTCCTGACTTTC
TRBV18	-	TRBJ1-3	TRBD1	CASSTDRVAGNTIYF	TGTGCCAGCTCAACAGACAGGGTAGCTGGAAACACCATATATTTT
TRBV4-1	-	TRBJ1-2	-	CASSLEGAGVGYGYTF	TGCGCCAGCAGCCTCGAAGGGGCAGGGGTTGGCTATGGCTACACCTTC
TRBV7-6	-	TRBJ1-2	-	CASSLEAGGPYGYTF	TGTGCCAGCAGCTTAGAGGCGGGGGGGCCCTATGGCTACACCTTC
TRBV6-5	-	TRBJ1-4	TRBD1	CASSPSGTGFEKLFF	TGTGCCAGCAGCCCCTCCGGGACAGGTTTTGAAAAACTGTTTTTT
TRBV10-1	-	TRBJ2-1	TRBD2	CASSGGTSDNEQFF	TGCGCCAGCAGTGGTGGGACTAGCGACAATGAGCAGTTCTTC
TRBV9	-	TRBJ2-7	TRBD2	CASSERLAAEQYF	TGTGCCAGCAGCGAGAGACTAGCAGCCGAGCAGTACTTC
TRBV9	-	TRBJ2-3	TRBD2	CASSEEVAGGPTDTQYF	TGTGCCAGCAGCGAGGAAGTAGCGGGGGGCCCCACAGATACGCAGTATTTT
TRBV9	-	TRBJ2-2	TRBD2	CASSVALLAGNTGELFF	TGTGCCAGCAGCGTAGCCCTACTAGCGGGGAACACCGGGGAGCTGTTTTTT
TRBV18	-	TRBJ1-2	TRBD1	CASSRETGAGGYTF	TGTGCCAGCTCACGAGAGACAGGGGCCGGAGGCTACACCTTC
TRBV25-1	-	TRBJ1-2	TRBD1	CASKDRGSNGYTF	TGTGCCAGCAAAGACAGGGGGAGCAATGGCTACACCTTC
TRBV18	-	TRBJ1-5	TRBD1	CASSMGQGVQPQHF	TGTGCCAGCTCAATGGGACAGGGGGTCCAGCCCCAGCATTTT
TRBV19	once	TRBJ2-7	TRBD1	CASSGLDRAHEQYF	TGTGCCAGTAGTGGGCTGGACAGGGCCCACGAGCAGTACTTC
TRBV7-8	-	TRBJ2-5	TRBD2	CASSLGGTSGGGETQYF	TGTGCCAGCAGCTTAGGGGGGACTAGCGGGGGCGGAGAGACCCAGTACTTC
TRBV7-9	-	TRBJ1-2	TRBD1	CASSPASGGSYGYTF	TGTGCCAGCAGCCCAGCCTCAGGGGGAAGCTATGGCTACACCTTC
TRBV5-1	few	TRBJ2-7	-	CASSLGQVSYEQYF	TGCGCCAGCAGCTTGGGACAGGTCTCCTACGAGCAGTACTTC
TRBV5-3	-	TRBJ2-2	-	CARSLDGGGSDTGELFF	TGTGCCAGAAGCTTGGATGGTGGGGGCTCGGACACCGGGGAGCTGTTTTTT
TRBV24-1	-	TRBJ2-1	TRBD1	CATSDAGQGYPEQFF	TGTGCCACCAGTGATGCGGGACAGGGGTATCCTGAGCAGTTCTTC
TRBV19	-	TRBJ1-3	-	CASRSGNTIYF	TGTGCCAGTCGCTCTGGAAACACCATATATTTT
TRBV4-1	-	TRBJ2-5	TRBD2	CASSQDRLTSGGVQETQYF	TGCGCCAGCAGCCAAGATCGGTTAACTAGCGGGGGGGTACAAGAGACCCAGTACTTC
TRBV29-1	-	TRBJ2-7	-	CSVGQGGKKSLYEQYF	TGCAGCGTTGGGCAGGGTGGGAAGAAGAGTCTCTACGAGCAGTACTTC
TRBV5-1	-	TRBJ2-5	TRBD2	CASSFSGGAVRETQYF	TGCGCCAGCAGCTTCAGCGGGGGGGCCGTCAGAGAGACCCAGTACTTC
TRBV6-5	-	TRBJ2-5	TRBD2	CASTLGGAVQETQYF	TGTGCCAGCACCCTGGGAGGGGCTGTCCAAGAGACCCAGTACTTC
TRBV19	-	TRBJ2-7	TRBD1	CASKGQASSYEQYF	TGTGCCAGTAAGGGACAGGCCAGCTCCTACGAGCAGTACTTC
TRBV5-1	once	TRBJ1-1	TRBD1	CASSPRGEPNTEAFF	TGCGCCAGCAGCCCCAGGGGGGAACCGAACACTGAAGCTTTCTTT
TRBV19	-	TRBJ2-2	TRBD1	CASSIDPAGGGTGELFF	TGTGCCAGTAGTATAGATCCGGCAGGGGGTGGAACCGGGGAGCTGTTTTTT